The present TCR beta chain was sequenced within a study of spatial heterogeneity in lung cancer. Points from the study as a whole: Among blood samples, ubiquitous expanded tumor TCRs appeared more at resection than at follow-up.

This clonotype was detected ten times or more. What it binds is not known. As for time point: sample taken at primary tumor resection. The donors comprised about 65 untreated early-stage non-small cell lung cancer patients. Whole RNA from tumor, nontumor lung or frozen PBMC was sequenced unsorted. V lost 5 bases and J 0 bases, leaving 16 bases between the germline ends. Germline V gene sequence: CDR1 LNHDA, CDR2 SQIVND (reference sequence). The CDR3 spans 16 residues. TCRdb processed the 5' RACE reads anew with MiXCR; each CDR3 protein has one entry. In the table there are about 21,000 distinct CDR3 sequences, around 4.3% of which are singletons.

The sequence was collected from a male donor with early-stage non-small cell lung cancer. This sample comprised PBMCs, obtained at surgery. This sequence joins TRBV19 and TRBJ1-1; a weak D match, TRBD1 (5 bases). The CDR3 sequence is CASSSMGRQMNTEAFF. The CDR3 nucleotides are TGTGCCAGTAGTTCAATGGGGAGACAGATGAACACTGAAGCTTTCTTT.